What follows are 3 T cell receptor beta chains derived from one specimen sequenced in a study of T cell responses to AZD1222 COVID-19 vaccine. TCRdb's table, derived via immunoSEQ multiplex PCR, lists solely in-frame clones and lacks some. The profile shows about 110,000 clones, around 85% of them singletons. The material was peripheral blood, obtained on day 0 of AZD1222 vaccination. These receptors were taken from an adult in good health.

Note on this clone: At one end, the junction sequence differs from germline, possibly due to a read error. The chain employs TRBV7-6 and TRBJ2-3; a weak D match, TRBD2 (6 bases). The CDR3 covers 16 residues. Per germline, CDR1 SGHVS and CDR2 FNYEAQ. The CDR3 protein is CASNLGAGSSTDTQYF. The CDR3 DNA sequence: TGTGCCAGCAACTTAGGGGCGGGGTCTAGCACAGATACGCAGTATTTT.

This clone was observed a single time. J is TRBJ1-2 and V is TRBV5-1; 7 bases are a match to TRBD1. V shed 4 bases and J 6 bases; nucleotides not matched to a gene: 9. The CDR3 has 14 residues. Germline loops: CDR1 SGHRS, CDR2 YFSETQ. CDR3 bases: TGCGCCAGCAGCCAGGGACAGTATGCTGATGGCTACACCTTC. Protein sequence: CASSQGQYADGYTF.

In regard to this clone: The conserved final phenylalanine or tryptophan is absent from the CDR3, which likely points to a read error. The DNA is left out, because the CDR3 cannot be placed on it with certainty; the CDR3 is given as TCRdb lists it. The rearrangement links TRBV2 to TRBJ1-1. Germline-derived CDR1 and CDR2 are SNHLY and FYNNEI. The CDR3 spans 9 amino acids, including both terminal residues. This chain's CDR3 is CASSGLTTA.